This T cell receptor (beta chain) was captured in a study of cytomegalovirus exposure and HLA in healthy donors. 13 Jbeta primers and 60 Vbeta primers were used for the PCR. The protocol was immunoSEQ multiplex PCR, while the TCRdb copy is restricted to in-frame clones and leaves out a portion. The sample lists fewer than 200,000 clones, around 82% occurring once. The CDR3 contains 15 residues. From germline, CDR1 is SNHLY and CDR2 FYNNEI. Deletions cut 2 bases from V and 0 bases from J, with 11 bases between. Material for sequencing was PBMCs. The V call is TRBV2, the J call TRBJ2-7; D remains ambiguous. This receptor was obtained from a man in his forties in good health and CMV-seronegative. CDR3: CASSESWAYSYEQYF. The CDR3 bases are TGTGCCAGCAGTGAATCCTGGGCCTACTCCTACGAGCAGTACTTC.